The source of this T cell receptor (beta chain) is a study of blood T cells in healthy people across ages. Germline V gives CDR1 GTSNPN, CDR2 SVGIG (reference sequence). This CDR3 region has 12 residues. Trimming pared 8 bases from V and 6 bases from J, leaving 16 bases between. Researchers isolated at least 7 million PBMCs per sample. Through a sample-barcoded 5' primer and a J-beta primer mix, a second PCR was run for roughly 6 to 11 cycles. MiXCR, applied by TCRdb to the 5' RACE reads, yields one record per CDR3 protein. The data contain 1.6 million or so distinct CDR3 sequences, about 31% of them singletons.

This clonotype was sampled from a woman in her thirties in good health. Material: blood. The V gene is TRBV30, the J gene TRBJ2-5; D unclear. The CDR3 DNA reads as TGTGCCAGTATGACCCTCGGACAGACCCAGTACTTC. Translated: CASMTLGQTQYF.